This TCR beta chain originates from a study of shared clonotypes between healthy human individuals. In the CD4+ fraction, cells were divided into CD45RA+ naive and CD45RA-negative memory subsets. Germline V gene lookup returns CDR1 MDHEN and CDR2 SYDVKM. The CDR3 has 13 residues. The V end lost 4 bases, the J end lost 10 bases, and 17 bases lay between the germline ends. This clone was found a few times. Data came from immunoSEQ multiplex PCR; TCRdb stores just in-frame clones and leaves some out. Found here are a few hundred thousand clones, more than 60% of them singletons; the top ten hold 10%. This clonotype originated in a man under 40 in good health. Material for sequencing was memory CD4+ T cells sorted from blood. Regarding subset: CD45RA-negative fraction. V usage is TRBV28 and J usage is TRBJ2-7; D not resolved. The CDR3 loop is CASSWVRTRNQYF. CDR3 nucleotide sequence: TGTGCCAGCAGTTGGGTCAGGACGAGGAATCAGTACTTC.